This entry concerns a single T cell receptor beta chain. The entry originates in a study of blood T cell repertoires in COVID-19. Study background: COVID-19 samples collected from the United States, Italy and Spain covered acute and convalescent phases. From T cells, B-cell-depleted T cells, or PBMCs came the material, which was cDNA or gDNA.

TCRdb keeps only in-frame clones here, not all; method: immunoSEQ multiplex PCR. Among about 55,000 clones listed, around 90% were seen once. The V gene end was trimmed by 4 bases and the J gene end by 7 bases; junction bases not matched to a gene: 7. Germline values: CDR1 SGHNT, CDR2 YYREEE (reference sequence). The CDR3 consists of 13 residues. V and J are TRBV5-4 and TRBJ1-2; TRBD1 aligns across 7 bases. The sequencing input was peripheral blood. This TCR was sampled from a human donor with active COVID-19. The donor label of this sample is uncertain. The CDR3 is CASSVQGIGGYTF. The CDR3 region has the DNA TGTGCCAGCAGCGTACAGGGGATCGGTGGCTACACCTTC. The whole variable domain, filled in from reference TRBV5-4 and TRBJ1-2, reads ETGVTQSPTHLIKTRGQQVTLRCSSQSGHNTVSWYQQALGQGPQFIFQYYREEENGRGNFPPRFSGLQFPNYSSELNVNALELDDSALYLCASSVQGIGGYTFGSGTRLTVV.